This passage covers 9 T cell receptor beta chains from one sample sequenced in a study of technical replicates of blood from a handful of donors (dated by TCRdb to 2015 to 2018). Library preparation employed the immunoSEQ multiplex PCR assay. Held by TCRdb, this immuneACCESS table contains in-frame sequences only and omits some clones. Under half of the omission traces to an unresolved V gene where checked; the cause of the rest is unknown. The sample table shows around 80,000 clones, and nearly 98% are seen once. Around 0.15% of the sample is in the top ten clones. Sample: T cells isolated from PBMCs. The origin of the receptors is a human donor in good health.

V gene TRBV9 combines with J gene TRBJ1-1, with D possibly matching TRBD1 (6 bases). Trimming cost V 4 bases and J 5 bases, with 15 bases left between them. The CDR3 has 14 amino acids. Per germline, CDR1 SGDLS and CDR2 YYNGEE. DNA of the CDR3: TGTGCCAGCAGCAAGGGGGTTCAAGGAACTGAAGCTTTCTTT. It yields the protein CASSKGVQGTEAFF.

The chain joins TRBV4-1 to TRBJ1-1; TRBD1 is a possible D gene (5 bases). This CDR3 region has 13 residues. Trimming removed 8 bases from V and 1 base from J, with 11 bases in between. Germline loops: CDR1 MGHRA, CDR2 YSYEKL. The CDR3 spells CASRATGNTEAFF. The CDR3 region has the DNA TGCGCCAGCCGAGCCACAGGGAACACTGAAGCTTTCTTT.

The chain links TRBV7-9 to TRBJ2-2; 7 positions agree with TRBD1. The CDR3 runs 16 residues. The V gene's germline CDR1 is SEHNR and CDR2 FQNEAQ (reference sequence). Trimming removed 3 bases from V and 4 bases from J; junction bases left unmatched: 8. The CDR3 is CASSFPRGLGTGELFF. The CDR3 nucleotides are TGTGCCAGCAGCTTCCCTAGGGGGCTAGGCACCGGGGAGCTGTTTTTT.

The chain couples TRBV10-3 to TRBJ2-7; 10 bases fit TRBD1. Germline V gives CDR1 ENHRY, CDR2 SYGVKD. Trimming cost V 8 bases and J 5 bases; bases outside gene matches: 6. This CDR3 is 13 amino acids long. CDR3 in amino acids: CAIGLGQGNEQYF. In DNA form, the CDR3 reads TGTGCCATCGGATTGGGACAGGGGAACGAGCAGTACTTC.

This clone was counted once. The chain carries TRBV11-3 and TRBJ2-7; D remains ambiguous. Germline CDR1 SGHNT, CDR2 YENEEA. V shed 4 bases and J shed 2 bases, with 12 bases lying between them. CDR3 length equals 14 residues. The CDR3 coding sequence is TGTGCCAGCAGCTCCCCGGCGGCACCCTACGAGCAGTACTTC. It translates to CASSSPAAPYEQYF.

V and J are TRBV6-6 and TRBJ1-5, with D uncertain. The CDR3 contains 13 residues. Looked up from germline, CDR1 is MNHNY and CDR2 is SVGAGI (reference sequence). Trimming took off 5 bases at V and 1 base at J, with 6 bases between the two ends. The CDR3 is CASSPGSNQPQHF. The CDR3 nucleotides read TGTGCCAGCAGTCCTGGCAGCAATCAGCCCCAGCATTTT.

The V and J genes are TRBV6-5 and TRBJ2-7, with TRBD1 matching over 8 bases. CDR3 length: 15 amino acids. Germline loops: CDR1 MNHEY, CDR2 SVGAGI. J gave up 6 bases and V 2 bases, and 9 bases lay outside the gene matches. DNA of the CDR3: TGTGCCAGCAGTTACGGCGGACAGGGTTCGGGCGAGCAGTACTTC. It is translated as CASSYGGQGSGEQYF.

This chain links TRBV4-1 with TRBJ1-2; D perhaps matches TRBD1 (6 bases). Trimming left V 2 bases short and J 3 bases short, with 16 bases between. The CDR3 runs to 16 residues. Germline-derived CDR1 and CDR2 are MGHRA and YSYEKL. The CDR3 protein is CASSQPTRGGDYGYTF. The CDR3 DNA reads TGCGCCAGCAGCCAACCCACCCGAGGGGGTGACTATGGCTACACCTTC.

The chain joins TRBV12-5 to TRBJ2-1, with D maybe TRBD2 (6 bases). V was clipped by 7 bases and J by 0 bases, with 13 bases between them. The CDR3 length is 15 residues. The germline V gene has CDR1 LGHNT and CDR2 FRNRAP. CDR3 loop: CASATGGSSYNEQFF. DNA of the CDR3: TGTGCTAGTGCTACTGGGGGGAGCTCCTACAATGAGCAGTTCTTC.